The 28 T cell receptor beta chains reported below all come from one sample, sequenced in a study of blood T cell repertoires in COVID-19. Using immunoSEQ multiplex PCR, the repertoire was profiled, and TCRdb retains in-frame clones only, with some absent. The data contain 220,000 or so clones, roughly four fifths of them seen just once; the ten biggest clones take up less than 2.5%. Sequenced material: peripheral blood. The receptor source for this set is an older woman with acute or convalescent COVID-19.

The rearrangement joins TRBV5-4 to TRBJ1-5, with D possibly TRBD1 on 6 matching bases. CDR1 is SGHNT, CDR2 YYREEE, per germline (reference sequence). Trimming shortened V by 2 bases and J by 7 bases, and 16 bases separated the two germline ends. This CDR3 region has 15 residues. CDR3 region: CASSFGGAGPQPQHF. CDR3 coding DNA: TGTGCCAGCAGCTTTGGGGGGGCAGGCCCCCAGCCCCAGCATTTT.

The rearrangement uses TRBV11-2 and TRBJ2-7, with D possibly TRBD2 on 5 matching bases. The V end was cut by 0 bases, the J end by 2 bases, with 14 bases between. Germline V gene data show CDR1 as SGHAT and CDR2 as FQNNGV. The CDR3 length is 16 residues. The CDR3 DNA sequence: TGTGCCAGCAGCTTAGAAGGAGGCGGGTTCACCTACGAGCAGTACTTC. This codes for CASSLEGGGFTYEQYF.

Regarding this clone: The sample carries other DNA sequences with the same CDR3. V is TRBV30 and J is TRBJ1-1, with 7 bases matching TRBD1. CDR3 length equals 14 residues. Trimming at V came to 0 bases and at J to 1 base, leaving 2 bases not matched to a gene. Germline CDR1 reads GTSNPN; CDR2 reads SVGIG (reference sequence). The CDR3 DNA sequence: TGTGCCTGGAGTGTTGGGACAGCGAACACTGAAGCTTTCTTT. Its translation is CAWSVGTANTEAFF.

The chain recombines TRBV10-2 with TRBJ2-7; a weak D match, TRBD1 (5 bases). Deletions cut 4 bases from V and 3 bases from J, with 10 bases between. The germline V gene has CDR1 WSHSY and CDR2 SAAADI. CDR3 length: 13 residues. CDR3 DNA sequence: TGCGCCAGCAGTGTTGACAGACGCTACGAGCAGTACTTC. Encoded protein: CASSVDRRYEQYF.

This clone is a singleton in its sample. The chain is built from TRBV7-9 and TRBJ2-1, with TRBD2 identical over 11 bases. The germline gives CDR1 SEHNR, CDR2 FQNEAQ (reference sequence). The CDR3 covers 14 residues. V lost 5 bases to trimming and J lost 10 bases; unmatched junction nucleotides: 7. The CDR3 loop reads CASSPSGGPREQFF. CDR3 coding DNA: TGTGCCAGCAGCCCTAGCGGGGGGCCTAGGGAGCAGTTCTTC.

The rearrangement links TRBV18 to TRBJ1-1; tentatively, D is TRBD1 (6 bases). Germline lookup yields CDR1 KGHSH and CDR2 LQKENI. CDR3 length equals 14 residues. V lost 2 bases, J lost 4 bases, and 11 bases lay in between. The CDR3 spells CASSPTRGSTEAFF. The CDR3, as DNA: TGTGCCAGCTCACCAACCAGGGGAAGCACTGAAGCTTTCTTT.

CDR3 nucleotide sequence: TGTGCCAGCAGCTTGGGACTAGGGGTAGCCGGGGAGCTGTTTTTT. Its translation is CASSLGLGVAGELFF. V is TRBV7-2 and J is TRBJ2-2; TRBD2 agrees at 8 bases. The CDR3 loop spans 15 amino acids. CDR1 is SGHTA and CDR2 is FQGNSA in the germline V gene. V trimming: 3 bases; J trimming: 6 bases; junction bases outside the gene matches: 6.

This chain links TRBV29-1 with TRBJ1-2; D possibly corresponds to TRBD1 (6 bases). The CDR3 covers 13 residues. Germline CDR1 SQVTM, CDR2 ANQGSEA. Trimming shortened V by 6 bases and J by 6 bases, and 17 bases separated the two germline ends. CDR3 DNA sequence: TGCAGCGTGCCGAGAGGGGGGGGCAATGGCTACACCTTC. Its protein product is CSVPRGGGNGYTF. Full variable domain (outside the CDR3, taken from reference TRBV29-1 and TRBJ1-2): SAVISQKPSRDICQRGTSLTIQCQVDSQVTMMFWYRQQPGQSLTLIATANQGSEATYESGFVIDKFPISRPNLTFSTLTVSNMSPEDSSIYLCSVPRGGGNGYTFGSGTRLTVV.

This chain links TRBV4-2 with TRBJ1-5, with D uncertain. Germline loops: CDR1 LGHNA, CDR2 YNFKEQ. V lost 4 bases and J 4 bases, leaving 11 bases between the germline ends. The CDR3 contains 14 residues. The DNA for the CDR3 is TGTGCCAGCAGCCCCGCAGAGGGAAATCAGCCCCAGCATTTT. This gives the protein CASSPAEGNQPQHF.

This chain joins TRBV11-2 and TRBJ2-7, with D uncertain. The CDR3 contains 13 residues. V lost 1 base and J 2 bases, leaving 6 bases between the germline ends. Germline V gene data show CDR1 as SGHAT and CDR2 as FQNNGV. CDR3 in DNA: TGTGCCAGCAGCTTAGCAGAGGCCTACGAGCAGTACTTC. Its translation is CASSLAEAYEQYF.

V gene TRBV9 combines with J gene TRBJ1-2; no definite D call. Germline V gene lookup returns CDR1 SGDLS and CDR2 YYNGEE. Trimming took 0 bases from V and 7 from J, leaving 10 bases between them. The CDR3 length is 13 residues. Here the CDR3 reads CASSVGSGGGYTF. CDR3 sequence (DNA): TGTGCCAGCAGCGTAGGGTCGGGAGGTGGCTACACCTTC.

The chain carries TRBV28 and TRBJ2-3; possible D gene TRBD1, 5 bases. V lost 2 bases to trimming and J lost 4 bases, with 10 bases between them. Looked up from germline, CDR1 is MDHEN and CDR2 is SYDVKM. The CDR3 has 14 residues. The CDR3 reads CASSLRQGADTQYF. The CDR3 nucleotides read TGTGCCAGCAGTTTAAGGCAGGGCGCAGATACGCAGTATTTT.

This clone was recorded once. The V call is TRBV20-1, the J call TRBJ1-5, with no clear D. Germline values: CDR1 DFQATT, CDR2 SNEGSKA (reference sequence). The CDR3 extends over 11 amino acids. The germline V and J ends were trimmed by 5 bases and 1 base, with 3 bases remaining between them. The CDR3 bases are TGCAGTGCTCCAAGCAATCAGCCCCAGCATTTT. Translating it yields CSAPSNQPQHF.

The rearrangement joins TRBV4-1 to TRBJ2-3, with 8 bases fitting TRBD2. The V gene end was trimmed by 1 base and the J gene end by 4 bases; junction bases not matched to a gene: 10. The CDR3 is 17 residues long. Germline V gene sequence: CDR1 MGHRA, CDR2 YSYEKL. CDR3 coding DNA: TGCGCCAGCAGCCAAGGAGGAAGCGGGGGACGGCCAGATACGCAGTATTTT. It encodes CASSQGGSGGRPDTQYF.

The chain links TRBV28 to TRBJ2-2, with D tentatively TRBD1 (5 bases). This CDR3 is 15 amino acids long. Germline lookup yields CDR1 MDHEN and CDR2 SYDVKM. Deletions cut 3 bases from V and 4 bases from J, with 12 bases between. CDR3 in DNA: TGTGCCAGCAGTTTCGGCAGGGTGGTCACCGGGGAGCTGTTTTTT. This translates into CASSFGRVVTGELFF.

This chain uses TRBV19 with TRBJ1-5, with D maybe TRBD1 (6 bases). Germline lookup yields CDR1 LNHDA and CDR2 SQIVND (reference sequence). This CDR3 comprises 15 residues. The V end lost 7 bases, the J end lost 0 bases, and 13 bases lay between the germline ends. CDR3 loop: CASTLGGVSNQPQHF. The CDR3 nucleotides are TGTGCCAGTACCCTAGGGGGGGTTAGCAATCAGCCCCAGCATTTT. The full variable domain, its missing parts supplied by reference TRBV19 and TRBJ1-5, is DGGITQSPKYLFRKEGQNVTLSCEQNLNHDAMYWYRQDPGQGLRLIYYSQIVNDFQKGDIAEGYSVSREKKESFPLTVTSAQKNPTAFYLCASTLGGVSNQPQHFGDGTRLSIL.

V gene TRBV18 combines with J gene TRBJ2-2; D not resolved. The CDR3 has 13 residues. Trimming stripped 2 bases from V and 9 bases from J, with 10 bases between. The germline V gene has CDR1 KGHSH and CDR2 LQKENI. The CDR3 here is CASSPSSTRELFF. The CDR3 bases are TGTGCCAGCTCACCAAGCTCAACCCGGGAGCTGTTTTTT.

The chain uses TRBV5-5 and TRBJ2-7; unclear D gene. CDR1 is SGHKS, CDR2 YYEKEE, per germline (reference sequence). CDR3 length: 14 amino acids. V lost 0 bases and J 0 bases, leaving 7 bases between the germline ends. As DNA, the CDR3 is TGTGCCAGCAGCTTGGGGTCTACCTCCTACGAGCAGTACTTC. Translating it yields CASSLGSTSYEQYF.

This chain joins TRBV20-1 and TRBJ1-6, with no clear D. This CDR3 contains 11 residues. V dropped 5 bases and J dropped 15 bases, with 14 bases sitting between them. Germline V gives CDR1 DFQATT, CDR2 SNEGSKA (reference sequence). CDR3 coding DNA: TGCAGTGCTGTGCTCTTGGGAGACCTCCACTTT. Its translation: CSAVLLGDLHF.

This chain uses TRBV2 with TRBJ2-3, with TRBD2 matching 7 bases. Germline V gene data show CDR1 as SNHLY and CDR2 as FYNNEI. This CDR3 has 15 amino acids. J gave up 2 bases and V 4 bases, and 6 bases lay outside the gene matches. The CDR3, as DNA: TGTGCCAGCAGTGTTGCTAGCGGAAACACAGATACGCAGTATTTT. Its protein product is CASSVASGNTDTQYF. The variable domain in full, completed from reference TRBV2 and TRBJ2-3, reads EPEVTQTPSHQVTQMGQEVILRCVPISNHLYFYWYRQILGQKVEFLVSFYNNEISEKSEIFDDQFSVERPDGSNFTLKIRSTKLEDSAMYFCASSVASGNTDTQYFGPGTRLTVL.

This rearrangement joins TRBV4-1 to TRBJ1-5; tentative D call: TRBD1 (6 bases). Trimming took off 0 bases at V and 3 bases at J, with 12 bases between the two ends. The CDR3 contains 16 residues. The germline V gene encodes CDR1 MGHRA and CDR2 YSYEKL. The CDR3 loop is CASSQEGGAPNQPQHF. Written as DNA, the CDR3 is TGCGCCAGCAGCCAAGAGGGGGGGGCTCCCAATCAGCCCCAGCATTTT.

The chain uses TRBV9 and TRBJ2-2; D perhaps matches TRBD1 (5 bases). CDR3 length equals 15 residues. V lost 0 bases to trimming and J lost 6 bases, with 12 bases between them. Germline V gene data show CDR1 as SGDLS and CDR2 as YYNGEE. In DNA, the CDR3 is TGTGCCAGCAGCGTAGGCCAGGGCCGGGCCGGGGAGCTGTTTTTT. Protein product: CASSVGQGRAGELFF.

The J gene is TRBJ2-7, the V gene TRBV7-2; D may be TRBD1 (5 bases). Looked up from germline, CDR1 is SGHTA and CDR2 is FQGNSA. Trimming cost V 6 bases and J 0 bases, with 12 bases left between them. The CDR3 consists of 14 residues. Here the CDR3 DNA reads TGTGCCAGCAGAAGAGACAGTTCCTCCTACGAGCAGTACTTC. It translates to CASRRDSSSYEQYF.

The CDR3 loop reads CASSPSGTGDYGYTF. CDR3 nucleotide sequence: TGTGCCAGCAGCCCCTCCGGGACAGGGGACTATGGCTACACCTTC. The V gene is TRBV7-9, the J gene TRBJ1-2, with 10 bases matching TRBD1. Germline loops: CDR1 SEHNR, CDR2 FQNEAQ (reference sequence). The length of the CDR3 is 15 residues. The junction had 6 bases not matched to a gene; V was cut back by 5 bases and J by 3 bases.

The CDR3 DNA reads as TGTGCCAGCAGCAAGGGACAGGGGGCCAACTCCTACGAGCAGTACTTC. This sequence encodes CASSKGQGANSYEQYF. V usage is TRBV7-2 and J usage is TRBJ2-7; 12 bases line up with TRBD1. Germline assignment: CDR1 SGHTA and CDR2 FQGNSA. V shed 5 bases, J shed 0 bases, and the junction held 5 bases outside the gene matches. The CDR3 runs to 16 residues. Full variable domain (remainder filled in from reference TRBV7-2 and TRBJ2-7): GAGVSQSPSNKVTEKGKDVELRCDPISGHTALYWYRQSLGQGLEFLIYFQGNSAPDKSGLPSDRFSAERTGGSVSTLTIQRTQQEDSAVYLCASSKGQGANSYEQYFGPGTRLTVT.

This clone was seen once. J is TRBJ2-1 and V is TRBV9; possibly TRBD1 for D (6 bases). The CDR3 runs 14 residues. Germline values: CDR1 SGDLS, CDR2 YYNGEE. The V gene lost 0 bases and the J gene lost 6 bases, with 10 bases spanning the gap. CDR3 loop: CASSVGGLGNEQFF. CDR3 in DNA: TGTGCCAGCAGCGTAGGGGGGCTAGGCAATGAGCAGTTCTTC.

The V call is TRBV12-3 or TRBV12-4, the J call TRBJ1-6, with D uncertain. The CDR3 spans 12 residues. V gave up 5 bases and J gave up 8 bases, with 7 bases separating them. The CDR3 loop reads CASSEGYSPLHF. The CDR3 nucleotides are TGTGCCAGCAGTGAGGGTTATTCACCCCTCCACTTT.

The gene calls are TRBV4-1 and TRBJ1-1; TRBD1 matches 7 bases. CDR1 is MGHRA, CDR2 YSYEKL, per germline. The J segment lost 4 bases and the V segment lost 1 base, leaving 9 bases of the junction unmatched. This CDR3 has 16 residues. DNA of the CDR3: TGCGCCAGCAGCCAAGGGACAACAGGGGTAGGCACTGAAGCTTTCTTT. Its translation: CASSQGTTGVGTEAFF.